This entry describes one T cell receptor beta chain. At one end the junction does not follow the germline gene, possibly because of a read error. The sample is drawn from a study of CD8+ T cells in alopecia areata. Per the germline V gene, CDR1 is SSHAT and CDR2 is FNYEAQ (reference sequence). The CDR3 is 14 amino acids. Sequencing templates came from extracted RNA that was reverse transcribed into cDNA. Sequencing used immunoSEQ multiplex PCR; TCRdb keeps in-frame clones, though not all of them. Of some 170,000 clones listed, 50% to 60% are singletons. The rearrangement uses TRBV7-7 and TRBJ2-2; D call uncertain. This sequence originates from a human donor with alopecia areata. Sequencing was performed on CD4+ T cells sorted from blood, taken at week 0. The CDR3 spells CASSLRLGTGELFF. The CDR3 DNA sequence: TGTGCTAGCAGCTTGCGCCTCGGAACCGGGGAGCTGTTTTTT.